These 19 T cell receptor beta chains were all obtained from the same sample, sequenced in a study of blood T cell repertoires in COVID-19. Profiling relied on immunoSEQ multiplex PCR, and the TCRdb table lists in-frame clones only, not all of them. This repertoire shows about 300,000 clones, over 75% found once; its top ten account for roughly 4.5%. The material sequenced was PBMCs or T cells enriched from blood (not recorded which). The source of these receptors is a man younger than 45 who had recovered from COVID-19.

The V and J genes are TRBV12-2 and TRBJ2-7; the table's TRBD2 call for D was not verified on the DNA. TRBV12-2 is annotated as a pseudogene. The length of the CDR3 is 16 residues. CDR3 in DNA: TGTGCAAGTCGCTTAGAATTCGGACTAAGGTGGCACGAGCAGTACTTC. This codes for CASRLEFGLRWHEQYF.

This clone has a single count. This chain links TRBV6-2 or TRBV6-3 with TRBJ2-3, with D uncertain. The germline V and J ends were trimmed by 6 bases and 2 bases, with 6 bases remaining between them. Germline V gene sequence: CDR1 MNHEY, CDR2 SVGEGT. The CDR3 covers 12 residues. CDR3 DNA sequence: TGTGCCAGCAGCTCCTACACAGATACGCAGTATTTT. This gives the protein CASSSYTDTQYF.

The genes are TRBV30 and TRBJ1-2; 7 bases agree with TRBD1. The CDR3 totals 14 residues. In germline, CDR1 is GTSNPN, CDR2 SVGIG (reference sequence). Trimming removed 1 base from V and 6 bases from J; junction bases left unmatched: 8. The DNA for the CDR3 is TGTGCCTGGAGTGAACGGGACAGTTTTCATGGCTACACCTTC. Protein product: CAWSERDSFHGYTF.

V and J are TRBV29-1 and TRBJ2-1; 10 bases line up with TRBD1. CDR3 length: 16 amino acids. Trimming removed 5 bases from V and 10 bases from J; junction bases left unmatched: 17. Germline CDR1 SQVTM, CDR2 ANQGSEA. CDR3 nucleotide sequence: TGCAGCGTTTCCAAGATGGGAGGGACAGGGGTGTCCGAGCAGTTCTTC. Its translation is CSVSKMGGTGVSEQFF.

The sample holds a few counts of this clone. The chain is built from TRBV28 and TRBJ1-6, with D hard to call. The CDR3 covers 15 residues. The germline gives CDR1 MDHEN, CDR2 SYDVKM. The V gene lost 6 bases and the J gene lost 10 bases, with 19 bases spanning the gap. The CDR3 coding sequence is TGTGCCAGCAGCCCTAGAACGGCCGCGGGGTCACCCCTCCACTTT. Amino acids: CASSPRTAAGSPLHF.

V and J are TRBV7-6 and TRBJ1-6, with a tentative D call TRBD1 (5 bases). CDR1 is SGHVS and CDR2 is FNYEAQ in the germline V gene. The CDR3 is made up of 15 amino acids. Trimming left V 4 bases short and J 6 bases short, with 13 bases between. CDR3 sequence (DNA): TGTGCCAGCAGCTCTAGGACAAATAGTAATTCACCCCTCCACTTT. Amino acid sequence: CASSSRTNSNSPLHF. Full variable domain (missing parts from reference TRBV7-6 and TRBJ1-6): GAGVSQSPRYKVTKRGQDVALRCDPISGHVSLYWYRQALGQGPEFLTYFNYEAQQDKSGLPNDRFSAERPEGSISTLTIQRTEQRDSAMYRCASSSRTNSNSPLHFGNGTRLTVT.

The chain has TRBV10-1 and TRBJ1-5, with 7 bases fitting TRBD1. J gave up 4 bases and V 4 bases, and 13 bases lay outside the gene matches. The CDR3 extends over 17 amino acids. Germline V CDR1 and CDR2: WNHNN, SYGVQD (reference sequence). The CDR3 spells CASSAPRQGKENQPQHF. CDR3 coding DNA: TGCGCCAGCAGTGCCCCTCGACAGGGTAAAGAAAATCAGCCCCAGCATTTT.

V and J are TRBV30 and TRBJ1-5, with TRBD1 identical over 7 bases. Germline assignment: CDR1 GTSNPN and CDR2 SVGIG (reference sequence). This CDR3 contains 15 residues. J was trimmed by 0 bases and V by 1 base; bases with no gene match: 3. Here the CDR3 reads CAWSGTGRSNQPQHF. The CDR3 DNA is TGTGCCTGGAGTGGGACAGGACGTAGCAATCAGCCCCAGCATTTT.

The chain carries TRBV19 and TRBJ2-2; D uncertain. CDR3 length equals 15 residues. Germline V gives CDR1 LNHDA, CDR2 SQIVND (reference sequence). V lost 2 bases to trimming and J lost 0 bases, with 7 bases between them. Here the CDR3 reads CASSINTANTGELFF. The DNA of the CDR3 is TGTGCCAGTAGTATAAATACGGCGAACACCGGGGAGCTGTTTTTT.

The chain links TRBV19 to TRBJ1-5; D is possibly TRBD1 (5 bases). The CDR3 extends over 14 amino acids. With 9 bases removed from V and 2 bases from J, the gap between germline ends came to 14 bases. The germline V gene encodes CDR1 LNHDA and CDR2 SQIVND (reference sequence). The CDR3 DNA is TGTGCCAGCGGCGGCAGGGTGGGCAATCAGCCCCAGCATTTT. Its translation is CASGGRVGNQPQHF.

V usage is TRBV24-1 and J usage is TRBJ2-2; 7 nucleotides align to TRBD1. Germline CDR1 and CDR2: KGHDR and SFDVKD. The length of the CDR3 is 14 residues. V shed 9 bases and J 3 bases; nucleotides not matched to a gene: 6. This CDR3 reads CATARTGDTGELFF. The CDR3 DNA is TGTGCCACCGCCCGAACAGGGGACACCGGGGAGCTGTTTTTT.

V gene TRBV3-1 (or the pseudogene TRBV3-2) combines with J gene TRBJ2-7; 8 bases agree with TRBD1. V lost 0 bases and J lost 4; bases outside the gene matches: 5. The CDR3 totals 15 residues. The germline gives CDR1 LGHDT, CDR2 YNNKEL (reference sequence). This CDR3 is CASSQDHRGAYEQYF. CDR3 DNA sequence: TGTGCCAGCAGCCAAGATCACAGGGGGGCTTACGAGCAGTACTTC.

This chain connects TRBV10-3 to TRBJ2-2; possible D gene TRBD1, 5 bases. CDR1 and CDR2 (germline): ENHRY, SYGVKD. Trimming shortened V by 3 bases and J by 6 bases, and 8 bases separated the two germline ends. The CDR3 consists of 13 residues. CDR3 sequence: CAISEGVAGELFF. DNA of the CDR3: TGTGCCATCAGTGAAGGGGTTGCCGGGGAGCTGTTTTTT.

The chain uses TRBV11-2 and TRBJ2-3; the match to TRBD2 covers 10 bases. With V trimmed by 2 bases and J by 6 bases, 8 bases remained unmatched. CDR1 and CDR2 from the germline V gene are SGHAT and FQNNGV. CDR3 length equals 16 residues. The DNA for the CDR3 is TGTGCCAGCAGCTTATCGCCTAGCGGGAGTATGGATACGCAGTATTTT. Its protein is CASSLSPSGSMDTQYF.

The V call is TRBV27, the J call TRBJ2-1, with 9 bases lining up with TRBD1. Germline V gives CDR1 MNHEY, CDR2 SMNVEV (reference sequence). Unmatched junction bases numbered 9, after V lost 5 bases and J lost 4 bases. The CDR3 totals 16 residues. The CDR3 DNA is TGTGCCAGCAGTGGCAGACAGGGGGTCTTGTACAATGAGCAGTTCTTC. Residues: CASSGRQGVLYNEQFF.

This clone occurred once. The V and J genes are TRBV7-9 and TRBJ1-1; TRBD1 agrees at 7 bases. The germline V gene has CDR1 SEHNR and CDR2 FQNEAQ (reference sequence). The CDR3 is 14 amino acids. V trimming: 5 bases; J trimming: 4 bases; junction bases outside the gene matches: 7. CDR3 DNA: TGTGCCAGCAGCCCCCCCGGGACAGCCACTGAAGCTTTCTTT. It is translated as CASSPPGTATEAFF.

This chain uses TRBV15 with TRBJ1-6; 8 bases are shared with TRBD1. The V gene end was trimmed by 0 bases and the J gene end by 9 bases; junction bases not matched to a gene: 7. CDR3 length: 16 amino acids. Germline-derived CDR1 and CDR2 are LNHNV and YYDKDF (reference sequence). The DNA of the CDR3 is TGTGCCACCAGCAGAGATCGAGGGACAGGTAGTTCACCCCTCCACTTT. It yields the protein CATSRDRGTGSSPLHF. Based on the CDR3 plus reference TRBV15 and TRBJ1-6, the full variable domain is DAMVIQNPRYQVTQFGKPVTLSCSQTLNHNVMYWYQQKSSQAPKLLFHYYDKDFNNEADTPDNFQSRRPNTSFCFLDIRSPGLGDTAMYLCATSRDRGTGSSPLHFGNGTRLTVT.

About this clone: This sample includes further DNA sequences coding for the same CDR3. The rearrangement uses TRBV12-3 or TRBV12-4 and TRBJ1-2; a possible D gene is TRBD1 (5 bases). The V end lost 2 bases, the J end lost 3 bases, and 7 bases lay between the germline ends. The CDR3 has 13 residues. DNA of the CDR3: TGTGCCAGCAGTTTACAGGGCGACTATGGCTACACCTTC. Translated: CASSLQGDYGYTF.

The genes are TRBV5-1 and TRBJ1-2, with 12 bases fitting TRBD1. The germline CDR1 and CDR2 sequences are SGHRS and YFSETQ. The CDR3 sequence is 15 residues long. J lost 4 bases, V lost 2 bases, and 3 bases had no gene match. This CDR3 is CASSFGTGGFYGYTF. The CDR3 DNA reads TGCGCCAGCAGCTTCGGGACAGGGGGCTTCTATGGCTACACCTTC.